These 29 T cell receptor beta chains originate from one sample sequenced in a study of blood T cells in healthy people across ages. Using a J-beta primer mix together with a sample-barcoded 5' primer, a second PCR was run for roughly 7 to 11 cycles. TCRdb fed the 5' RACE reads into MiXCR, producing one record per CDR3 protein. Counted here are about 640,000 distinct CDR3 sequences, around 54% occurring once; the ten biggest clones make up around 37%. The material sequenced was blood. The receptors were sampled from a man in his 60s in good health.

This chain joins TRBV27 and TRBJ1-1; D is unclear. Germline V lookup: CDR1 MNHEY, CDR2 SMNVEV (reference sequence). Trimming shortened V by 6 bases and J by 4 bases, and 12 bases separated the two germline ends. There are 13 residues in the CDR3. The chain's CDR3 is CASSQSGSTEAFF. The CDR3 coding sequence is TGTGCCAGCAGCCAAAGCGGAAGCACTGAAGCTTTCTTT.

This chain joins TRBV28 and TRBJ1-4; TRBD1 might be the D (5 bases). The CDR3 consists of 14 residues. CDR1 MDHEN and CDR2 SYDVKM come from the germline V gene. Trimming took off 4 bases at V and 6 bases at J, with 12 bases between the two ends. The CDR3 spells CASSYLGAYEKLFF. The CDR3 DNA follows: TGTGCCAGCAGTTACCTCGGGGCGTATGAAAAACTGTTTTTT.

The sample holds a few counts of this clonotype. The chain carries TRBV6-2 or TRBV6-3 and TRBJ2-1; 9 nucleotides line up with TRBD2. CDR1 is MNHEY and CDR2 is SVGEGT in the germline V gene. The CDR3 has 15 residues. V lost 6 bases, J lost 8 bases, and 11 bases stayed unmatched. The CDR3 spells CASSGERGALDEQFF. CDR3 nucleotides: TGTGCCAGCAGCGGGGAGCGGGGGGCGTTAGATGAGCAGTTCTTC.

The chain recombines TRBV9 with TRBJ2-1; D assignment may be TRBD1 or TRBD2 (6 bases each). Trimming pared 10 bases from V and 6 bases from J, leaving 20 bases between. CDR3 length: 14 amino acids. Per germline, CDR1 SGDLS and CDR2 YYNGEE. CDR3 nucleotide sequence: TGTGCCTCAGAGGGGGGTGGCTTCGTCAATGAGCAGTTCTTC. This codes for CASEGGGFVNEQFF. Complete variable domain (other parts from reference TRBV9 and TRBJ2-1): DSGVTQTPKHLITATGQRVTLRCSPRSGDLSVYWYQQSLDQGLQFLIQYYNGEERAKGNILERFSAQQFPDLHSELNLSSLELGDSALYFCASEGGGFVNEQFFGPGTRLTVL.

The gene calls are TRBV29-1 and TRBJ1-1; D is ambiguous. CDR3 length equals 12 residues. Looked up from germline, CDR1 is SQVTM and CDR2 is ANQGSEA. The ends were cut back, 5 bases at V and 1 base at J, with 8 bases in the middle. The CDR3 here is CSVFGANTEAFF. Written as DNA, the CDR3 is TGCAGCGTTTTCGGAGCGAACACTGAAGCTTTCTTT.

The V gene is TRBV29-1, the J gene TRBJ2-1, with D possibly TRBD2 on 8 matching bases. The CDR3 covers 15 residues. The germline V gene has CDR1 SQVTM and CDR2 ANQGSEA. Trimming removed 5 bases from V and 6 bases from J, with 20 bases in between. CDR3 loop: CSVLQGGAGVNEQFF. DNA of the CDR3: TGCAGCGTTCTTCAGGGGGGAGCGGGGGTCAATGAGCAGTTCTTC.

As DNA, the CDR3 is TGTGCCAGCCTGACAGGGGTTGGGACAGATACGCAGTATTTT. Amino acids: CASLTGVGTDTQYF. The rearrangement links TRBV7-8 to TRBJ2-3, with TRBD1 identical over 8 bases. J was trimmed by 3 bases and V by 8 bases; bases with no gene match: 7. Germline lookup yields CDR1 SGHVS and CDR2 FQNEAQ. The CDR3 has 14 residues.

The sample holds a few counts of this clonotype. This chain connects TRBV3-1 to TRBJ2-4; D is unclear. The J call could be wrong; TRBJ2-7 is a better fit for the DNA end. The germline V gene has CDR1 LGHDT and CDR2 YNNKEL (reference sequence). The CDR3 extends over 12 amino acids. The CDR3 region is CASRGLGYEQYF. As DNA, the CDR3 is TGTGCCAGCAGGGGTCTTGGGTACGAGCAGTACTTC.

V usage is TRBV7-9 and J usage is TRBJ2-1; TRBD2 aligns across 7 bases. The ends lost 1 base at V and 6 bases at J; junction bases unmatched: 3. The germline V gene encodes CDR1 SEHNR and CDR2 FQNEAQ (reference sequence). CDR3 length: 14 amino acids. CDR3 in amino acids: CASSLDGGCNEQFF. The CDR3 nucleotides read TGTGCCAGCAGCTTAGACGGGGGGTGCAATGAGCAGTTCTTC.

At least ten counts were recorded for this clonotype. The chain joins TRBV11-2 to TRBJ2-7; D unresolved. Germline V gives CDR1 SGHAT, CDR2 FQNNGV. V dropped 1 base and J dropped 3 bases, with 10 bases sitting between them. The CDR3 length is 14 residues. CDR3 bases: TGTGCCAGCAGCTTAGGGATTGCCTTCTACGAGCAGTACTTC. This encodes CASSLGIAFYEQYF.

This clonotype was picked up a small number of times. V usage is TRBV10-2 and J usage is TRBJ1-1; TRBD1 is a possible D gene (5 bases). Deletions cut 0 bases from V and 5 bases from J, with 10 bases between. Germline V gives CDR1 WSHSY, CDR2 SAAADI. The length of the CDR3 is 14 residues. DNA of the CDR3: TGCGCCAGCAGTGAGTCGGCGGACAAAACTGAAGCTTTCTTT. Encoded protein: CASSESADKTEAFF.

J is TRBJ1-5 and V is TRBV20-1; TRBD1 might be the D (6 bases). The CDR3 is 14 amino acids. The germline gives CDR1 DFQATT, CDR2 SNEGSKA (reference sequence). Trimming removed 1 base at V and 5 bases at J, with 12 bases between. CDR3: CSARGGGRDQPQHF. CDR3 nucleotides: TGCAGTGCTAGAGGAGGGGGGCGGGATCAGCCCCAGCATTTT.

This clonotype was detected once. The V call is TRBV7-2, the J call TRBJ1-5; no definite D call. The length of the CDR3 is 13 residues. Between the trimmed V and J ends, which lost 3 bases and 4 bases, there was a span of 7 bases. Germline V gene sequence: CDR1 SGHTA, CDR2 FQGNSA. CDR3 region: CASSFERNQPQHF. DNA for the CDR3: TGTGCCAGCAGCTTTGAGCGGAATCAGCCCCAGCATTTT.

With regard to this clonotype: The missing conserved phenylalanine or tryptophan at the end of this CDR3 makes a read error likely. The rearrangement uses TRBV6-2 or TRBV6-3 and TRBJ1-2; 7 positions match TRBD1. This CDR3 is built from 15 residues. CDR1 and CDR2 (germline): MNHEY, SVGEGT. The trim removed 7 bases at V and 5 bases at J, leaving 13 bases unmatched. The CDR3 here is CASTPGGRPPYGYTS. CDR3 DNA: TGTGCCAGCACCCCAGGGGGAAGACCGCCTTATGGCTACACCTCC.

This clonotype showed up just a few times. The chain employs TRBV9 and TRBJ2-3; D call uncertain. Per the germline V gene, CDR1 is SGDLS and CDR2 is YYNGEE. CDR3 size: 14 residues. Trimming removed 4 bases at V and 7 bases at J, with 16 bases between. CDR3 DNA sequence: TGTGCCAGCAGCCTTGGTATCTCGCCCTATACGCAGTATTTT. This codes for CASSLGISPYTQYF.

This clonotype was detected only a few times. CDR3 coding DNA: TGTGCCAGCAGTGGGCTAGACAATGAGCAGTTCTTC. Its translation is CASSGLDNEQFF. This chain joins TRBV2 and TRBJ2-1; D not resolved. The CDR3 spans 12 residues. In germline, CDR1 is SNHLY, CDR2 FYNNEI. Trimming removed 4 bases at V and 5 bases at J, with 6 bases between.

The chain has TRBV25-1 and TRBJ1-1; D call uncertain. The CDR3 covers 19 residues. The germline V and J ends were trimmed by 0 bases and 0 bases, with 20 bases remaining between them. Germline-derived CDR1 and CDR2 are MGHDK and SYGVNS. The CDR3 sequence: CASSEYANANPYMNTEAFF. The CDR3 nucleotides are TGTGCCAGCAGTGAATACGCGAACGCTAACCCATACATGAACACTGAAGCTTTCTTT.

The chain uses TRBV2 and TRBJ2-5; D is uncertain. The germline V and J ends were trimmed by 6 bases and 2 bases, with 13 bases remaining between them. There are 14 residues in the CDR3. Per the germline V gene, CDR1 is SNHLY and CDR2 is FYNNEI. The CDR3 coding sequence is TGTGCCAGCAGGGTCGACCTGACTCAAGAGACCCAGTACTTC. Translation gives CASRVDLTQETQYF.

The chain links TRBV15 to TRBJ2-4, with a tentative D call TRBD2 (6 bases). CDR1 and CDR2 from the germline V gene are LNHNV and YYDKDF (reference sequence). The CDR3 is 17 amino acids. Trimming cost V 0 bases and J 1 base, with 13 bases left between them. CDR3 sequence: CATSRDSEGSAKNIQYF. For the CDR3, the DNA is TGTGCCACCAGCAGAGATTCGGAGGGGTCCGCCAAAAACATTCAGTACTTC. Supplemented by reference TRBV15 and TRBJ2-4, the full variable domain reads DAMVIQNPRYQVTQFGKPVTLSCSQTLNHNVMYWYQQKSSQAPKLLFHYYDKDFNNEADTPDNFQSRRPNTSFCFLDIRSPGLGDTAMYLCATSRDSEGSAKNIQYFGAGTRLSVL.

V is TRBV6-2 or TRBV6-3 and J is TRBJ2-1; maybe TRBD1 (6 bases). This CDR3 spans 14 amino acids. The germline V and J ends were trimmed by 7 bases and 7 bases, with 17 bases remaining between them. Germline CDR1 MNHEY, CDR2 SVGEGT. CDR3 protein: CASNLPGTQNEQFF. DNA of the CDR3: TGTGCCAGCAACTTGCCAGGGACACAGAATGAGCAGTTCTTC.

The gene calls are TRBV5-1 and TRBJ2-5, with 7 bases that match TRBD1. This CDR3 region has 14 residues. V was pared by 4 bases and J by 1 base, with 4 bases of the junction left unmatched. CDR1 is SGHRS, CDR2 YFSETQ, per germline. CDR3 nucleotides: TGCGCCAGCAGCCTCCGGGACAGCCAAGAGACCCAGTACTTC. This sequence encodes CASSLRDSQETQYF.

Only a few counts were recorded for this clonotype. The rearrangement uses TRBV5-1 and TRBJ2-3, with D unresolved. The V gene lost 5 bases and the J gene lost 0 bases, with 7 bases spanning the gap. CDR3 length: 13 amino acids. Germline lookup yields CDR1 SGHRS and CDR2 YFSETQ. The CDR3 is CASSGVSTDTQYF. The DNA of the CDR3 is TGCGCCAGCAGTGGGGTTAGCACAGATACGCAGTATTTT.

The chain combines TRBV29-1 with TRBJ2-5; D is perhaps TRBD1 (7 bases). TRBJ2-7 matches the DNA end more closely, so the J call is doubtful. This CDR3 has 13 amino acids. Germline loops: CDR1 SQVTM, CDR2 ANQGSEA. The chain's CDR3 is CSVANRGLDEQYF. The CDR3 DNA follows: TGCAGCGTTGCGAACAGGGGACTGGACGAGCAGTACTTC.

The rearrangement joins TRBV5-1 to TRBJ1-2; D is unresolved. The V end lost 0 bases, the J end lost 6 bases, and 15 bases lay between the germline ends. The CDR3 runs to 15 residues. CDR1 is SGHRS, CDR2 YFSETQ, per germline. The CDR3 loop reads CASSLDVPVVDGYTF. For the CDR3, the DNA is TGCGCCAGCAGCTTGGACGTACCTGTAGTGGATGGCTACACCTTC.

This chain joins TRBV27 and TRBJ1-1; D uncertain. This CDR3 region has 14 residues. Looked up from germline, CDR1 is MNHEY and CDR2 is SMNVEV (reference sequence). Trimming pared 5 bases from V and 1 base from J, leaving 11 bases between. CDR3: CASSTRRRNTEAFF. In DNA, the CDR3 is TGTGCCAGCAGTACCAGGAGACGGAACACTGAAGCTTTCTTT.

The genes are TRBV20-1 and TRBJ1-2; possibly TRBD1 for D (5 bases). CDR3 length: 11 residues. Germline V gene sequence: CDR1 DFQATT, CDR2 SNEGSKA (reference sequence). V was pared by 2 bases and J by 13 bases, with 14 bases between. The CDR3 here is CSARRRDISTF. CDR3 nucleotide sequence: TGCAGTGCTAGACGCAGGGATATCTCCACCTTC.

The genes are TRBV7-2 and TRBJ2-5, with 15 bases fitting TRBD2. The CDR3 loop spans 17 amino acids. Germline V gives CDR1 SGHTA, CDR2 FQGNSA. V lost 5 bases to trimming and J lost 2 bases; unmatched junction nucleotides: 6. The CDR3 nucleotides read TGTGCCAGCAGCCGGACTAGCGGGGGGGCGGGGCAAGAGACCCAGTACTTC. Encoded protein: CASSRTSGGAGQETQYF.

The chain carries TRBV29-1 and TRBJ2-3; 8 bases match TRBD2. CDR1 is SQVTM, CDR2 ANQGSEA, per germline. Losses at the gene ends were 4 bases for V and 2 bases for J; bases not matched to a gene: 2. The CDR3 is 13 amino acids. CDR3 sequence reads: CSVAAGDTDTQYF. The CDR3 coding sequence is TGCAGCGTTGCAGCGGGGGACACAGATACGCAGTATTTT.

The chain joins TRBV7-9 to TRBJ1-2; 7 bases are shared with TRBD1. Germline V lookup: CDR1 SEHNR, CDR2 FQNEAQ (reference sequence). The CDR3 runs to 15 residues. V was clipped by 4 bases and J by 2 bases; unmatched bases: 7. The CDR3 DNA follows: TGTGCCAGCAGCTCCGATCGACAGGGAAACTATGGCTACACCTTC. It encodes CASSSDRQGNYGYTF.